This paragraph reports one TCR beta chain. Its antigen is unidentified. The investigators reverse transcribed all of the isolated RNA, so they sequenced expressed TCRB transcripts. An average approximately 3.3 million reads came from naive, central memory and regulatory T cell samples. Sequencing used immunoSEQ multiplex PCR; TCRdb keeps in-frame clones, though not all of them. This table holds about 620,000 clones, roughly a sixth found once. These data belong to a study of beta chain features in type 1 diabetes. Broader study findings: Fewer junction insertions and more nucleotide deletions appeared in type 1 diabetes patients. Among patients with Type 1 diabetes, TCRB CDR3s were moderately but significantly shorter in every one of the four CD4+ subsets.

The material sequenced was naive CD4+ T cells from blood. This receptor was taken from a man between 18 and 35 years old in good health.

DNA of the CDR3: TGCGCCAGCAGCCTGGGCGGGCGTAACGGAGGCACGCAGTATTTT. Its translation is CASSLGGRNGGTQYF. V usage is TRBV5-1 and J usage is TRBJ2-3, with TRBD2 as a possible D gene (5 bases). Between the trimmed V and J ends, which lost 4 bases and 9 bases, there was a span of 21 bases. The CDR3 extends over 15 amino acids. The germline V gene encodes CDR1 SGHRS and CDR2 YFSETQ.